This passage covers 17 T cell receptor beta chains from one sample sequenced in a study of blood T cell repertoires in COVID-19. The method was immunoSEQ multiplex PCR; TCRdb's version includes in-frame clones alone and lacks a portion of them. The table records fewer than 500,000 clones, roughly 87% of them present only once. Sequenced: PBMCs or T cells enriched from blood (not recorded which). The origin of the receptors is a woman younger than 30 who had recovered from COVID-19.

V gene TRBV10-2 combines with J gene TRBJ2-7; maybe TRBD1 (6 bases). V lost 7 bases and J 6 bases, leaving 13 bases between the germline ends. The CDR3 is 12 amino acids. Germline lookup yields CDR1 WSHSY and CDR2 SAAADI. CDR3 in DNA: TGCGCCAGCACCATGACAGGTCGCGAGCAGTACTTC. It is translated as CASTMTGREQYF.

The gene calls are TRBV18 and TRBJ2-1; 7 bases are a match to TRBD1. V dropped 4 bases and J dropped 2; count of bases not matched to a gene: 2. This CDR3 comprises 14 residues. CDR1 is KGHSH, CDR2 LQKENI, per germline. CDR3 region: CASSLDRAYNEQFF. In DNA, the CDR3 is TGTGCCAGCTCACTTGACAGGGCCTACAATGAGCAGTTCTTC. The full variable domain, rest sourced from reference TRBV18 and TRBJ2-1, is NAGVMQNPRHLVRRRGQEARLRCSPMKGHSHVYWYRQLPEEGLKFMVYLQKENIIDESGMPKERFSAEFPKEGPSILRIQQVVRGDSAAYFCASSLDRAYNEQFFGPGTRLTVL.

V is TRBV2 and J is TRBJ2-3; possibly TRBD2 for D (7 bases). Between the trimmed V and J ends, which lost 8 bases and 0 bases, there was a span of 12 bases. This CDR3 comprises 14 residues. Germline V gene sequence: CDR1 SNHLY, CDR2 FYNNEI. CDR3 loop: CASVGGLSTDTQYF. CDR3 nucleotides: TGTGCCAGCGTCGGGGGGCTGAGCACAGATACGCAGTATTTT.

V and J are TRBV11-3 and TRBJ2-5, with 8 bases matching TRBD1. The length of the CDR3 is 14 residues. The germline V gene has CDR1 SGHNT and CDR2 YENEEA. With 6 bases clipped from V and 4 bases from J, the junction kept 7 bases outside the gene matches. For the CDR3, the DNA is TGTGCCAGCAGTTTACAGGGGGGAGGAGAGACCCAGTACTTC. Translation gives CASSLQGGGETQYF.

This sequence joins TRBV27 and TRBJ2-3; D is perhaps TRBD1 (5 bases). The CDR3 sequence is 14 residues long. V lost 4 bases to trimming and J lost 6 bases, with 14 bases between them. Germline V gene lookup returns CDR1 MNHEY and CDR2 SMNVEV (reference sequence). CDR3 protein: CASSYTQGTDTQYF. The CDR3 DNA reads TGTGCCAGCAGTTACACGCAGGGTACGGATACGCAGTATTTT.

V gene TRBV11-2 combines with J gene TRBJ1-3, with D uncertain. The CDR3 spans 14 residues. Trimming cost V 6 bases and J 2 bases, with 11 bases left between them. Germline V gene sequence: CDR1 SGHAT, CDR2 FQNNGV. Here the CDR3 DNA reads TGTGCCAGCAGGGACTGGGCCACTGGAAACACCATATATTTT. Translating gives CASRDWATGNTIYF.

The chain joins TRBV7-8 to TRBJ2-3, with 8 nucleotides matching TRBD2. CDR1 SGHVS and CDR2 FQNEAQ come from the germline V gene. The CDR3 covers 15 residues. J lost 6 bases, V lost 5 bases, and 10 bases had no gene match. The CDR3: CASSISGAGSDTQYF. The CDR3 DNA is TGTGCCAGCAGCATTAGCGGGGCCGGGTCGGATACGCAGTATTTT.

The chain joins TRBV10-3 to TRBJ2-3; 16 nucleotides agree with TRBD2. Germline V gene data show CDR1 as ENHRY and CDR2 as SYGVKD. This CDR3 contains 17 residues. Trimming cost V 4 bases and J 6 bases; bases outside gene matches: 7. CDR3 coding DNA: TGTGCCATCAGTGTTGGGACTAGCGGGGGGGCCAGGGATACGCAGTATTTT. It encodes CAISVGTSGGARDTQYF.

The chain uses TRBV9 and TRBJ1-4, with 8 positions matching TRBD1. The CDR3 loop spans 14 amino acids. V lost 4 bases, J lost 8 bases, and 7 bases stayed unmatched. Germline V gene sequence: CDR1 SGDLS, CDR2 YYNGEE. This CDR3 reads CASSPRQGWEKLFF. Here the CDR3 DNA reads TGTGCCAGCAGCCCCCGACAGGGGTGGGAAAAACTGTTTTTT.

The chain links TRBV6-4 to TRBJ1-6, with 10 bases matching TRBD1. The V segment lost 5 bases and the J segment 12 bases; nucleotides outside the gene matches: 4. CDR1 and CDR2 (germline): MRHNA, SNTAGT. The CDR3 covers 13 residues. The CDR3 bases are TGTGCCAGCAGTCGCGACAGGGGGCTACCCCTCCACTTT. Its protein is CASSRDRGLPLHF.

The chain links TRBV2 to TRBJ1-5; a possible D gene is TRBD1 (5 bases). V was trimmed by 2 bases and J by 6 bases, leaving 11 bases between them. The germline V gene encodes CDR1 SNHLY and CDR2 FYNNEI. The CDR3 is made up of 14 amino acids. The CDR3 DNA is TGTGCCAGCAGTGAAACTTCCGACAGTCAGCCCCAGCATTTT. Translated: CASSETSDSQPQHF.

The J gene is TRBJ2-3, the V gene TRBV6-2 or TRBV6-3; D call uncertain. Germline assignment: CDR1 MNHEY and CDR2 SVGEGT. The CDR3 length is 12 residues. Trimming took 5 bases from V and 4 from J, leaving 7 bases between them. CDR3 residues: CASSGSSDTQYF. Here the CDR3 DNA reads TGTGCCAGCAGTGGCTCGTCAGATACGCAGTATTTT.

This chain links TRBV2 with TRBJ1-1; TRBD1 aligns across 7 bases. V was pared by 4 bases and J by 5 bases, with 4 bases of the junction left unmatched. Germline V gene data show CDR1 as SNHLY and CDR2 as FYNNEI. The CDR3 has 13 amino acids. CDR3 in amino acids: CASSGQGFTEAFF. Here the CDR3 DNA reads TGTGCCAGCAGTGGACAGGGTTTTACTGAAGCTTTCTTT.

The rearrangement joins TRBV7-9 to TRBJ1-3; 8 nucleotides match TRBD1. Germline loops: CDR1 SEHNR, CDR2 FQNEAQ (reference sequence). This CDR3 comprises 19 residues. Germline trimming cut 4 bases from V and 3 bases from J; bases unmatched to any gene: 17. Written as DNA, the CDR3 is TGTGCCAGCAGCTCCTTTTACTTTCCAGGGGGCGCGTTTGGAAACACCATATATTTT. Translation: CASSSFYFPGGAFGNTIYF.

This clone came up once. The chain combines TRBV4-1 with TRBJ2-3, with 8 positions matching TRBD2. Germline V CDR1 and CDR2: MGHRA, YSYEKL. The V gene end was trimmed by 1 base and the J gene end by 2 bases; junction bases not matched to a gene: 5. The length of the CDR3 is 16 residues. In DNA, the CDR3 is TGCGCCAGCAGCCAAGTTTTTAGCGGGGACACAGATACGCAGTATTTT. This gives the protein CASSQVFSGDTDTQYF.

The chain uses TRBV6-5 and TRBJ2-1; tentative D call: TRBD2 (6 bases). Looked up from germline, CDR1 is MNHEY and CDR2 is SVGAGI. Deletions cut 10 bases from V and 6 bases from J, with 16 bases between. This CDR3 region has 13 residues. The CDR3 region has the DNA TGTGCCACTGGGAGCGGGCGGTTCAATGAGCAGTTCTTC. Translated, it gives CATGSGRFNEQFF.

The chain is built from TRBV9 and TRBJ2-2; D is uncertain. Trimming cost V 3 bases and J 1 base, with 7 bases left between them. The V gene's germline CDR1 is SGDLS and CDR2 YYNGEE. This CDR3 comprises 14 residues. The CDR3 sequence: CASSARQNTGELFF. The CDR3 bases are TGTGCCAGCAGCGCCAGACAGAACACCGGGGAGCTGTTTTTT.